Following are 19 T cell receptor beta chains from one sample sequenced in a study of blood T cell repertoires in COVID-19. The table came from immunoSEQ multiplex PCR; TCRdb's copy has only in-frame clones and leaves some out. The sample has some 260,000 clones, roughly 84% seen once. The sample taken for sequencing was peripheral blood. These receptors were collected from a woman in her thirties or forties with active or convalescent COVID-19.

The chain recombines TRBV28 with TRBJ1-4; D remains ambiguous. The germline V gene encodes CDR1 MDHEN and CDR2 SYDVKM. The length of the CDR3 is 13 residues. The ends were cut back, 5 bases at V and 13 bases at J, with 17 bases in the middle. For the CDR3, the DNA is TGTGCCAGCAGTCCGGGAGGAGGAAGGGCACTGTTTTTT. Residues: CASSPGGGRALFF.

The chain employs TRBV18 and TRBJ2-1, with 14 positions matching TRBD2. The CDR3 runs to 21 residues. Germline V gene data show CDR1 as KGHSH and CDR2 as LQKENI. Unmatched junction bases numbered 20, after V lost 2 bases and J lost 8 bases. CDR3 loop: CASSPSEGQPTSGGGNDEQFF. The CDR3 DNA sequence: TGTGCCAGCTCACCAAGTGAGGGACAGCCGACTAGCGGGGGGGGAAATGATGAGCAGTTCTTC.

A few counts support this clone. This sequence joins TRBV27 and TRBJ2-7; 7 nucleotides match TRBD1. Germline assignment: CDR1 MNHEY and CDR2 SMNVEV (reference sequence). The CDR3 length is 14 residues. Trimming took 6 bases from V and 2 from J; bases not matched to a gene: 7. In nucleotides, the CDR3 is TGTGCCAGCAGCAGACAGGGCCTGACCTACGAGCAGTACTTC. Protein product: CASSRQGLTYEQYF.

This chain uses TRBV6-1 with TRBJ1-4, with 8 nucleotides matching TRBD1. The CDR3 totals 14 residues. The germline gives CDR1 MNHNS, CDR2 SASEGT. V lost 2 bases, J lost 7 bases, and 3 bases stayed unmatched. CDR3 protein: CASSEQGAREKLFF. The CDR3 region has the DNA TGTGCCAGCAGTGAACAGGGGGCCCGTGAAAAACTGTTTTTT.

The V call is TRBV5-1, the J call TRBJ1-6, with 11 bases that match TRBD1. The CDR3 has 16 amino acids. With V trimmed by 0 bases and J by 9 bases, 5 bases remained unmatched. Germline V lookup: CDR1 SGHRS, CDR2 YFSETQ. The CDR3 loop reads CASSLVGQGDGSPLHF. Written as DNA, the CDR3 is TGCGCCAGCAGCTTGGTGGGACAGGGGGATGGTTCACCCCTCCACTTT.

The V gene is TRBV28, the J gene TRBJ1-6; D is perhaps TRBD1 (6 bases). Germline CDR1 and CDR2: MDHEN and SYDVKM. V dropped 7 bases and J dropped 8 bases, with 15 bases sitting between them. The CDR3 extends over 14 amino acids. CDR3 residues: CASIGRGSYSPLHF. The CDR3 coding sequence is TGTGCCAGCATTGGCAGGGGATCGTATTCACCCCTCCACTTT.

V gene TRBV4-1 combines with J gene TRBJ1-5, with D possibly matching TRBD1 (5 bases). Germline CDR1 MGHRA, CDR2 YSYEKL. Trimming stripped 3 bases from V and 7 bases from J, with 16 bases between. The CDR3 is 15 amino acids. The CDR3 nucleotides are TGCGCCAGCAGCCAGGGCCAGGGAGGGAGACAGCCCCAGCATTTT. Translated: CASSQGQGGRQPQHF.

This chain joins TRBV12-3 or TRBV12-4 and TRBJ2-7; D unresolved. This CDR3 is built from 12 residues. V lost 5 bases and J lost 3, with 8 bases in between. This CDR3 is CASSITVYEQYV. The CDR3 DNA follows: TGTGCCAGCAGTATAACAGTCTACGAGCAGTACGTC.

The chain carries TRBV2 and TRBJ2-5, with a possible D match to TRBD2 (5 bases). V was clipped by 7 bases and J by 1 base, with 13 bases between them. This CDR3 has 14 amino acids. Germline CDR1 and CDR2: SNHLY and FYNNEI. The CDR3 loop is CASTLYGLQETQYF. In DNA, the CDR3 is TGTGCCAGCACTCTCTACGGACTCCAAGAGACCCAGTACTTC.

The CDR3: CASSRQGSGAFF. Here the CDR3 DNA reads TGTGCCAGCAGTCGGCAGGGGAGCGGAGCTTTCTTT. The genes are TRBV6-5 and TRBJ1-1; perhaps TRBD1 as D (6 bases). V was cut by 5 bases and J by 10 bases, with 14 bases left in between. Germline V gives CDR1 MNHEY, CDR2 SVGAGI. The CDR3 sequence is 12 residues long.

The chain has TRBV19 and TRBJ2-5; D possibly corresponds to TRBD1 (6 bases). The CDR3 is 13 amino acids. Trimming left V 6 bases short and J 5 bases short, with 13 bases between. From germline, CDR1 is LNHDA and CDR2 SQIVND (reference sequence). This CDR3 is CASSRQVLETQYF. The CDR3 DNA is TGTGCCAGTAGCCGACAGGTCCTGGAGACCCAGTACTTC.

The V gene is TRBV5-4, the J gene TRBJ2-5, with 7 positions matching TRBD2. CDR1 is SGHNT and CDR2 is YYREEE in the germline V gene (reference sequence). This CDR3 has 14 residues. V was pared by 4 bases and J by 5 bases, with 8 bases of the junction left unmatched. The DNA of the CDR3 is TGTGCCAGCAGCCCCCGGGGTAGCGGGGAGACCCAGTACTTC. Protein product: CASSPRGSGETQYF.

The chain recombines TRBV3-1 (or the pseudogene TRBV3-2) with TRBJ1-4; D possibly corresponds to TRBD1 (6 bases). The V gene lost 4 bases and the J gene lost 0 bases, with 9 bases spanning the gap. The germline V gene encodes CDR1 LGHDT and CDR2 YNNKEL (reference sequence). The CDR3 loop spans 15 amino acids. Written as DNA, the CDR3 is TGTGCCAGCAGCCCTGGGGGCGCAACTAATGAAAAACTGTTTTTT. Translation gives CASSPGGATNEKLFF.

This rearrangement joins TRBV7-9 to TRBJ2-5; D unresolved. V lost 5 bases, J lost 3 bases, and 10 bases lay in between. CDR3 length equals 13 residues. Germline V gives CDR1 SEHNR, CDR2 FQNEAQ (reference sequence). The CDR3 sequence: CASSPRSKETQYF. For the CDR3, the DNA is TGTGCCAGCAGCCCCCGGTCTAAAGAGACCCAGTACTTC.

The chain links TRBV5-1 to TRBJ1-1, with 8 bases aligning to TRBD1. The CDR3 loop spans 15 amino acids. J gave up 0 bases and V 4 bases, and 5 bases lay outside the gene matches. CDR1 and CDR2 from the germline V gene are SGHRS and YFSETQ. CDR3 residues: CASSAGQGVNTEAFF. In nucleotides, the CDR3 is TGCGCCAGCAGCGCCGGACAGGGAGTGAACACTGAAGCTTTCTTT. The full variable domain, rest sourced from reference TRBV5-1 and TRBJ1-1, is KAGVTQTPRYLIKTRGQQVTLSCSPISGHRSVSWYQQTPGQGLQFLFEYFSETQRNKGNFPGRFSGRQFSNSRSEMNVSTLELGDSALYLCASSAGQGVNTEAFFGQGTRLTVV.

V is TRBV3-1 (or the pseudogene TRBV3-2) and J is TRBJ1-6, with D unresolved. Looked up from germline, CDR1 is LGHDT and CDR2 is YNNKEL (reference sequence). CDR3 length equals 13 residues. V was pared by 4 bases and J by 9 bases, with 10 bases between. CDR3 loop: CASSRKGGSPLHF. In DNA form, the CDR3 reads TGTGCCAGCAGCCGCAAGGGAGGTTCACCCCTCCACTTT.

A single count supports this clone. The rearrangement joins TRBV4-2 to TRBJ2-3; the D is unclear. Trimming shortened V by 0 bases and J by 1 base, and 5 bases separated the two germline ends. CDR1 is LGHNA and CDR2 is YNFKEQ in the germline V gene. The CDR3 spans 14 residues. The DNA of the CDR3 is TGTGCCAGCAGCCAAGACGCGGGCACAGATACGCAGTATTTT. This codes for CASSQDAGTDTQYF.

CDR3: CASSPTGGGNHNEQFF. The CDR3 DNA reads as TGCGCCAGCAGCCCCACGGGCGGGGGTAACCACAATGAGCAGTTCTTC. This sequence joins TRBV4-1 and TRBJ2-1; 7 nucleotides line up with TRBD2. Unmatched junction bases numbered 11, after V lost 4 bases and J lost 5 bases. CDR3 length: 16 amino acids. The germline V gene has CDR1 MGHRA and CDR2 YSYEKL.

The chain couples TRBV10-3 to TRBJ2-5, with 10 bases lining up with TRBD2. Germline V gene data show CDR1 as ENHRY and CDR2 as SYGVKD. Trimming removed 2 bases from V and 5 bases from J; junction bases left unmatched: 11. The CDR3 is 17 residues long. The CDR3, as DNA: TGTGCCATCAGTGAGGGGGTAGCGGGGGGTCTATTGGAGACCCAGTACTTC. Its translation: CAISEGVAGGLLETQYF.